The TCR beta chain described here comes from a study of CD8+ T cells in alopecia areata listed by TCRdb under 2018. Regarding the research as a whole: Treated patients were enrolled in an open-label pilot trial of oral tofacitinib at 5 to 10 mg twice daily for moderate-to-severe alopecia areata. Scalp clonality was compared across normal scalp (n=4), patchy alopecia areata scalp (n=8), and alopecia totalis/universalis scalp (n=8). Scalp tissue and sorted CD4+ and CD8+ peripheral blood T cells from patchy and totalis/universalis alopecia areata patients and from healthy controls were covered by human TCRbeta sequencing. TCRbeta CDR3 regions were amplified by immunoSEQ multiplex PCR using 35 Vbeta forward and 13 Jbeta reverse primers. To study T cell clonal expansion in alopecia areata, the researchers applied high-throughput TCRbeta sequencing to both the C3H/HeJ mouse model and human patients. Biopsies were taken from tofacitinib-treated patients at baseline and at 4 and 24 weeks of treatment, and a later scalp biopsy was taken in several of the tofacitinib-treated patients. RNA came from the PAXgene miRNA kit for fixed scalp, the miRNeasy kit for PBMCs, and the RNeasy kit for mouse skin. Patients received tofacitinib for 6 to 18 months and were then followed off drug for 6 months to check for delayed response and recurrence.

A few counts support this clone. Its antigen target is currently unknown. At one end, the junction sequence differs from germline, possibly due to a read error. Library prep was done by the immunoSEQ multiplex PCR assay. To provide template for TCR sequencing, every sample had RNA extracted and reverse transcribed into cDNA. First-strand cDNA was synthesized with SuperScript III using a 2:1 mix of oligo-dT and random hexamers. A synthetic immune receptor repertoire was used to assess amplification bias, and residual bias was removed computationally. The published analysis was carried out like this. Raw reads were preprocessed to remove errors, and CDR3 was defined by IMGT conventions from the conserved cysteine to phenylalanine. Clonality was computed as 1 minus the Shannon entropy, with the entropy normalized by log2 of the number of productive unique TCRs. Whether scalp clones were CD4 or CD8 was inferred by matching scalp TCRbeta sequences against CD4 and CD8 repertoires sorted from blood. TCRdb carries this immuneACCESS record with in-frame sequences only. Its versions omit some clonotypes, under half of them owing to an unresolved V gene in the studies checked, with the rest unexplained. The V and J calls and the clone size are those of that table, but D and trimming were determined from the DNA. The sample table contains 150,000 to 190,000 clones; only one count was recorded for around 55% of them. Of the sample, roughly a fifth is held by the ten largest clones.

The germline V gene provides CDR1 SQVTM and CDR2 ANQGSEA. CDR3 length: 13 amino acids, cysteine to phenylalanine. Of all the DNA, just the CDR3 is kept, 39 bases in frame from base 1. Overall results and qualifications from the work: Resident alphabeta T cells in normal human skin are also sequenced, complicating scalp TCR repertoire analysis, unlike mouse skin dominated by gammadelta T cells. Shared TCR sequences between patients were less evident than in mice, which may be partly attributable to HLA diversity in the patient population. Higher clonality and more expanded CD8+ clones were observed in lesional scalp than in normal scalp, particularly in alopecia totalis/universalis, a finding suggestive of antigenic drive.

The intended sense of this specimen's time point label: baseline before oral tofacitinib. Peripheral blood and lesional scalp punch biopsies were obtained from patients with alopecia areata. PBMCs were isolated by density centrifugation and stained for CD3, CD4 and CD8, and CD4+ and CD8+ T cells were sorted on a FACSAria. Sequencing used CD8+ T cells sorted from blood, obtained at week 0. The chain is assembled from TRBV29-1 and TRBJ1-2, with TRBD1 matching 7 junction bases. The origin of this receptor is a human donor with alopecia areata. The CDR3 region reads CSFEGTEHYGYTF. The bases are TGCAGCTTTGAGGGGACAGAACACTATGGCTACACCTTC.